This T cell receptor beta chain was obtained from a study of blood T cell repertoires in COVID-19. Sequenced by immunoSEQ multiplex PCR; TCRdb stores in-frame clones only, minus some. Of some 300,000 clones in the sample, around 90% were seen once. The sequenced material came from peripheral blood. The TCR sequence derives from a woman between 35 and 50 years old with COVID-19, enrolled during active disease.

CDR3 amino acids: CASSLEPDRVYNEQFF. CDR3 nucleotide sequence: TGTGCCAGCAGCTTGGAGCCGGACAGAGTATACAATGAGCAGTTCTTC. J is TRBJ2-1 and V is TRBV5-4, with a weak D call TRBD1 (6 bases). V was clipped by 0 bases and J by 4 bases, with 14 bases between them. Germline CDR1 is SGHNT and CDR2 is YYREEE (reference sequence). CDR3 length: 16 amino acids.